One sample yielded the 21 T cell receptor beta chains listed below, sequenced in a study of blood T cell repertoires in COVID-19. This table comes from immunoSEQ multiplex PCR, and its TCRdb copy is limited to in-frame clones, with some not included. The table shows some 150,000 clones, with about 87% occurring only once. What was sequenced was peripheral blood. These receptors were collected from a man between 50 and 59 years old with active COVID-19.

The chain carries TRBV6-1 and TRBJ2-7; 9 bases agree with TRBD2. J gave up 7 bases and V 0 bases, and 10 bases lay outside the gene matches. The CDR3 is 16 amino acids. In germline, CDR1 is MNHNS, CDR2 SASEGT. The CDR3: CASSEALGGGAREQYF. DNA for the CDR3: TGTGCCAGCAGTGAAGCTCTGGGCGGGGGGGCCCGAGAGCAGTACTTC.

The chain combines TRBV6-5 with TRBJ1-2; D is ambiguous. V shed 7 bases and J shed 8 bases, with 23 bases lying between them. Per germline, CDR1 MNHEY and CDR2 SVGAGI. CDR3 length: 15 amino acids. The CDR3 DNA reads TGTGCCAGCACCCCCTCGGACGGAGGAACGGCGGGCTACACCTTC. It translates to CASTPSDGGTAGYTF.

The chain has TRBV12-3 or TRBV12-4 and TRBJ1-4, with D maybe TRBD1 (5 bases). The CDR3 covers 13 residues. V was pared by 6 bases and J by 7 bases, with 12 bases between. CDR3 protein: CASRPDSPEKLFF. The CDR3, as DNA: TGTGCCAGCAGACCCGACAGCCCTGAAAAACTGTTTTTT.

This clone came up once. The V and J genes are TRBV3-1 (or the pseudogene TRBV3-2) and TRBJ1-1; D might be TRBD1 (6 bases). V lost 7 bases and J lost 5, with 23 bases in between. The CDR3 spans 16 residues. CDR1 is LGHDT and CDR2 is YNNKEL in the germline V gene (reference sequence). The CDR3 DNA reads TGTGCCAGCACCGATTCGGGGGGGGGCCTGGGGACTGAAGCTTTCTTT. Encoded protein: CASTDSGGGLGTEAFF.

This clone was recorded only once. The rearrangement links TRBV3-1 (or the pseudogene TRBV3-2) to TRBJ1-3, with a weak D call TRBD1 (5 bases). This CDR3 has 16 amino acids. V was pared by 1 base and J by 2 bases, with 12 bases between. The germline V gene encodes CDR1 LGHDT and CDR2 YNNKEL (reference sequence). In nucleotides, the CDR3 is TGTGCCAGCAGCCAAGGGACAACGAGTCCTGGAAACACCATATATTTT. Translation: CASSQGTTSPGNTIYF.

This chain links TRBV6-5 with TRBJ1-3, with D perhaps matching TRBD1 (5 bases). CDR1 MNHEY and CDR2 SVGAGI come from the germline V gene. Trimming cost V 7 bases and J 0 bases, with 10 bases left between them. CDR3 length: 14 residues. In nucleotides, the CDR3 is TGTGCCAGCAAAACAGGAGTCTCTGGAAACACCATATATTTT. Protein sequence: CASKTGVSGNTIYF.

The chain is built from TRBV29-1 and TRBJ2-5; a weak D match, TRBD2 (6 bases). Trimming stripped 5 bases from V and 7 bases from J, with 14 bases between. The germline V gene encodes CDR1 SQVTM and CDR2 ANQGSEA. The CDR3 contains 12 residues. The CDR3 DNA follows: TGCAGCGTTTCGCGGGGTTCTGGGACCCAGTACTTC. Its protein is CSVSRGSGTQYF.

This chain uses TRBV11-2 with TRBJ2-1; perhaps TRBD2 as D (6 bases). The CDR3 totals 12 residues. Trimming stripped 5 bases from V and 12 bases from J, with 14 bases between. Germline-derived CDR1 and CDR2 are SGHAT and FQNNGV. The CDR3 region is CASSLGGPGQFF. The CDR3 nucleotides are TGTGCCAGCAGCCTCGGGGGTCCTGGGCAGTTCTTC. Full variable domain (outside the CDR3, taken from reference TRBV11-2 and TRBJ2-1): EAGVAQSPRYKIIEKRQSVAFWCNPISGHATLYWYQQILGQGPKLLIQFQNNGVVDDSQLPKDRFSAERLKGVDSTLKIQPAKLEDSAVYLCASSLGGPGQFFGPGTRLTVL.

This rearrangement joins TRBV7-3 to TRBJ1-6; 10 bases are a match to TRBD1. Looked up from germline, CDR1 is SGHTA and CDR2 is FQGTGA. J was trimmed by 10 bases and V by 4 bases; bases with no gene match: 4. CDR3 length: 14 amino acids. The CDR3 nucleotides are TGTGCCAGCAGCTCCGGACAGGGGGTCTCACCCCTCCACTTT. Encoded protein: CASSSGQGVSPLHF.

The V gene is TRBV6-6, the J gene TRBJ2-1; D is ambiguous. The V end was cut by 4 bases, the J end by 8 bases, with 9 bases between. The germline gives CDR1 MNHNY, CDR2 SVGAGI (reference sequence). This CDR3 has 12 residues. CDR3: CASSSTTYEQFF. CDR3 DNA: TGTGCCAGCAGTTCAACGACATATGAGCAGTTCTTC.

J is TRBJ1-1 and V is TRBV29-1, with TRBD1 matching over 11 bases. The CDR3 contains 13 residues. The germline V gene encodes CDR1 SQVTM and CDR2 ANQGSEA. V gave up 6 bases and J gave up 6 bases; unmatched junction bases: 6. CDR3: CSVRTGGYAEAFF. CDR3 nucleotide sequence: TGCAGCGTCCGGACAGGGGGCTACGCTGAAGCTTTCTTT.

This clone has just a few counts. CDR3 region: CASSLDLGREHQETQYF. The CDR3 DNA reads TGTGCCAGCAGCTTAGATCTCGGGAGGGAACACCAAGAGACCCAGTACTTC. The chain uses TRBV7-9 and TRBJ2-5; TRBD2 matches 8 bases. After removal of 1 base from V and 0 bases from J, the junction contained 7 bases not matched to a gene. Germline assignment: CDR1 SEHNR and CDR2 FQNEAQ (reference sequence). The length of the CDR3 is 17 residues.

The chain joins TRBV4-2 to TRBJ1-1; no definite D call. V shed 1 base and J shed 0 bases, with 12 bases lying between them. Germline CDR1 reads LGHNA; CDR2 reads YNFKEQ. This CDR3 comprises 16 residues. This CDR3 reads CASSQVAGWLNTEAFF. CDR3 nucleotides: TGTGCCAGCAGCCAAGTCGCGGGATGGTTGAACACTGAAGCTTTCTTT.

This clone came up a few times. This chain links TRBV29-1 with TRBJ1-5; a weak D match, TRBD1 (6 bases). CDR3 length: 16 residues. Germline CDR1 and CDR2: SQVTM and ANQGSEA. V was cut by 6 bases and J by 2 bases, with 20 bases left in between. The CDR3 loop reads CSVKLGGVAGNQPQHF. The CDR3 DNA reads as TGCAGCGTAAAATTAGGGGGAGTGGCTGGCAATCAGCCCCAGCATTTT.

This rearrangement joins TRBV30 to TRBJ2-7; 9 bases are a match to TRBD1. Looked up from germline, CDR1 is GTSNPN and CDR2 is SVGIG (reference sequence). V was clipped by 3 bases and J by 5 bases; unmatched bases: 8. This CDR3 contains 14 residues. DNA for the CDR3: TGTGCCTGGAGGCCCCCGGACAGGGGTCACGAGCAGTACTTC. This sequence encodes CAWRPPDRGHEQYF.

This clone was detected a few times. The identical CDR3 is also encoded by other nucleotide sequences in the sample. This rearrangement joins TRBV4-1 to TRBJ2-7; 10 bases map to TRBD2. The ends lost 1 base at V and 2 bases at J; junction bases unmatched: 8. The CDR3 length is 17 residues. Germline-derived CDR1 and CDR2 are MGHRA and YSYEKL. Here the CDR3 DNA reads TGCGCCAGCAGCCAAGTGGCTAGCGGGGGTACACCCTACGAGCAGTACTTC. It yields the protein CASSQVASGGTPYEQYF.

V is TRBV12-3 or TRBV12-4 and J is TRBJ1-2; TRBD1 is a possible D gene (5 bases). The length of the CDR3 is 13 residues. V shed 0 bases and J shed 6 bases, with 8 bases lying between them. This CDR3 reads CASSLAGHNGYTF. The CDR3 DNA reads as TGTGCCAGCAGTTTAGCAGGACATAATGGCTACACCTTC.

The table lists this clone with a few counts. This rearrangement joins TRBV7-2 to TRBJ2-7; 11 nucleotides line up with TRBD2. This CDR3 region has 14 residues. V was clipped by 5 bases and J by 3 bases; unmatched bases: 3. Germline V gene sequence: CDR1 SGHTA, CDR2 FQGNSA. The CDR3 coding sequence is TGTGCCAGCAGCAGTACTAGCGGGGGCTACGAGCAGTACTTC. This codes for CASSSTSGGYEQYF.

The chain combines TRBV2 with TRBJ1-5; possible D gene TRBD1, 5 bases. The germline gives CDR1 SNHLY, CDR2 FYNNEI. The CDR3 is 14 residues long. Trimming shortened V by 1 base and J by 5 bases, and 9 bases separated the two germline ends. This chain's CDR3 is CASSEEPGYQPQHF. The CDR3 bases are TGTGCCAGCAGTGAAGAGCCAGGGTATCAGCCCCAGCATTTT.

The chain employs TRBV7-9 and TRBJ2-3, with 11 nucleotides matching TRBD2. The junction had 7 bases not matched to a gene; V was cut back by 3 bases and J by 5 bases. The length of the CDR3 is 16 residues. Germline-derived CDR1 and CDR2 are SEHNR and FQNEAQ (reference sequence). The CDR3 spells CASSFRRLAGGDTQYF. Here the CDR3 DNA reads TGTGCCAGCAGCTTCCGGCGGCTAGCGGGGGGAGATACGCAGTATTTT.

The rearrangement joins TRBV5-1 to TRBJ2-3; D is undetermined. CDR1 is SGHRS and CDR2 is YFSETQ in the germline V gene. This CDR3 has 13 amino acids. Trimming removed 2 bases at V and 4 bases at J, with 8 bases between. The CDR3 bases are TGCGCCAGCAGCTTACCACACCCAGATACGCAGTATTTT. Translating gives CASSLPHPDTQYF.